Below are 4 T cell receptor beta chains sequenced from a single sample in a study of post-analysis software for immune sequencing data (dated by TCRdb to 2014 to 2015). Overall study results and their limits: A handful of TRBV segments, including TRBV5-6, TRBV5-1 and TRBV20-1, were significantly more frequent in patients than controls.

Which antigens these TCRs recognize remains unknown. The library was made by PCR. TCRdb records Illumina HiSeq 2500 as the sequencer. To reduce PCR and sequencing biases, unique molecular identifiers were built into the TCR beta cDNA libraries. TCRdb reanalyzed the raw reads on its own, using fastp at Q25 for trimming and MiXCR for clone calling, and kept in-frame beta chains. Under each unique CDR3 protein, matching rows form one entry showing the most common genes and DNA. For this sample the table gives 430,000 or so distinct CDR3 sequences, of which 30% to 45% were detected only once. In total, the top ten clones hold 7.6% of the sample. The sequenced sample was blood. The receptors shown here come from a girl aged 2-10 years with multiple sclerosis.

The chain combines TRBV2 with TRBJ1-5; 9 bases fit TRBD1. Trimming took 6 bases from V and 0 from J; bases not matched to a gene: 15. Germline V gene sequence: CDR1 SNHLY, CDR2 FYNNEI. The CDR3 is 19 residues long. In DNA, the CDR3 is TGTGCCAGCAGCATCACAGGGGGCGACTACCCATATAGCAATCAGCCCCAGCATTTT. Its protein is CASSITGGDYPYSNQPQHF.

The rearrangement joins TRBV10-3 to TRBJ2-4; perhaps TRBD1 as D (5 bases). V dropped 3 bases and J dropped 0 bases, with 15 bases sitting between them. Germline V gene sequence: CDR1 ENHRY, CDR2 SYGVKD. This CDR3 spans 17 amino acids. In nucleotides, the CDR3 is TGTGCCATCAGTGACAGGGATCAGTGGGTAGCCAAAAACATTCAGTACTTC. Translated: CAISDRDQWVAKNIQYF.

The rearrangement joins TRBV15 to TRBJ2-6, with D hard to call. V was trimmed by 5 bases and J by 4 bases, leaving 3 bases between them. This CDR3 is built from 12 residues. The germline gives CDR1 LNHNV, CDR2 YYDKDF (reference sequence). CDR3 bases: TGTGCCACCAGCGGAGGGGCCAACGTCCTGACTTTC. This gives the protein CATSGGANVLTF.

This CDR3 is CASSHRGRPGEKLFF. The CDR3 nucleotides read TGTGCCAGCAGCCACCGAGGGCGGCCTGGTGAAAAACTGTTTTTT. The rearrangement links TRBV14 to TRBJ1-4; D is undetermined. The germline V gene has CDR1 SGHDN and CDR2 FVKESK. The germline V and J ends were trimmed by 3 bases and 7 bases, with 15 bases remaining between them. CDR3 size: 15 residues.